Ten or more counts support the clone carrying this TCR beta chain. Its target is unknown. The V gene's germline CDR1 is LGHDT and CDR2 YNNKEL (reference sequence). The CDR3 runs to 13 residues. The ends were cut back, 5 bases at V and 10 bases at J, with 15 bases in the middle. Libraries for TCR beta were made by quantitative 5'-RACE with molecular barcodes. TCRdb re-called the 5' RACE reads through MiXCR, storing one row per CDR3 protein. The repertoire holds some 130,000 distinct CDR3 sequences, with just under 7.5% as singletons. This specimen comes from a study of CD8 T cells in ankylosing spondylitis. Study findings and constraints: Characteristic of ankylosing spondylitis blood, it appeared, was a TCR beta motif comprising several highly homologous variants. Reported data indicate significant enrichment of disease-linked clones within matched ankylosing spondylitis synovial fluid. Past research had described some motif variants in reactive arthritis synovial fluid and blood.

V is TRBV3-1 and J is TRBJ2-1; possible D gene TRBD1, 6 bases. The receptor's source is a female donor with ankylosing spondylitis or in good health (not recorded which). Sequenced material: blood, either unsorted or a sorted T cell fraction (not recorded which). CDR3 DNA sequence: TGTGCCAGCAGCGCCGGTCCAGGGGACGAGCAGTTCTTC. Residues: CASSAGPGDEQFF.